The TCR beta chain described here comes from a study of human T cells and chemical hapten exposure. Study in general: TCR yields differed between samples (mainly from small differences in pooled library volume).

CDR3 length equals 17 residues. Per germline, CDR1 DFQATT and CDR2 SNEGSKA (reference sequence). The V and J ends lost 3 bases and 2 bases, in that order; junction bases with no gene match: 10. This clonotype has a handful of counts. In the library, unique molecular identifiers were attached to individual cDNA molecules. Each CDR3 protein is one row after TCRdb ran MiXCR on the RACE reads. The sample has some 80,000 distinct CDR3 sequences; around 10% are singletons. Time point here: patch test 2, 6 weeks after DPC sensitization. Treatment specified: therapeutic diphenylcyclopropenone sensitization with weekly scalp DPC.

The sequence was collected from a man in his late teens or twenties with alopecia areata. Some clones in this sample may be carry-over from other donors' samples. V and J are TRBV20-1 and TRBJ2-3, with 11 bases identical to TRBD2. The sequencing here drew on whole blood, taken in connection with sensitization to the hapten diphenylcyclopropenone (DPC). The CDR3 reads CSASPLLAGANTDTQYF. The DNA for the CDR3 is TGCAGTGCTAGTCCTTTACTAGCGGGGGCCAACACAGATACGCAGTATTTT.